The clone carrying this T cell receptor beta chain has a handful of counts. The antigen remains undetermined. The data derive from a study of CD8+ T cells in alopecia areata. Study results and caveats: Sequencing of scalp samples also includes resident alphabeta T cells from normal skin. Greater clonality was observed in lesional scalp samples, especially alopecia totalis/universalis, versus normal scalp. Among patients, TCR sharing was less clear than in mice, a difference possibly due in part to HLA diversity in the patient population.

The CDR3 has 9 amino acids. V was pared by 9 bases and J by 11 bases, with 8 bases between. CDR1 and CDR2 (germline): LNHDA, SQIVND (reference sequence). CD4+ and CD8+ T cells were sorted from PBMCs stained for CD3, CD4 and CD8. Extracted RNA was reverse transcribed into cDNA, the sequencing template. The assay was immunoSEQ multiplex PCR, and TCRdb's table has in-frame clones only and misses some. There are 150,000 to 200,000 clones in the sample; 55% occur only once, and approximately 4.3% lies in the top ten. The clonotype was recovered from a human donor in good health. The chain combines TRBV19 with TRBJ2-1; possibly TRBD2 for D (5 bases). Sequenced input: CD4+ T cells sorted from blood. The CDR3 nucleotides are TGTGCCAGAGAGGGTCAGCAGTTCTTC. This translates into CAREGQQFF.